The 19 T cell receptor beta chains below come from one sample, sequenced in a study of cytotoxic CD8 clonotypes in ibrutinib-treated CLL. The data were produced by immunoSEQ multiplex PCR, yet TCRdb's version contains in-frame clones alone and is incomplete. The sample includes over 200,000 clones, 60% to 80% seen only once; the top ten take 10% to 12%. Sequencing was performed on PBMCs, taken after 12 months of ibrutinib treatment. These TCRs come from a human donor with chronic lymphocytic leukemia.

The V gene is TRBV19, the J gene TRBJ1-2; 9 bases are a match to TRBD1. Germline CDR1 and CDR2: LNHDA and SQIVND (reference sequence). The ends lost 6 bases at V and 2 bases at J; junction bases unmatched: 7. The CDR3 covers 15 residues. In DNA, the CDR3 is TGTGCCAGTAGCGTTATCGACAGGGGGAACTATGGCTACACCTTC. As protein: CASSVIDRGNYGYTF.

V and J are TRBV2 and TRBJ1-6; TRBD1 might be the D (5 bases). The V end lost 2 bases, the J end lost 10 bases, and 15 bases lay between the germline ends. CDR1 and CDR2 (germline): SNHLY, FYNNEI. The CDR3 length is 15 residues. Here the CDR3 reads CASSERWAGGSPLHF. The DNA of the CDR3 is TGTGCCAGCAGTGAACGGTGGGCTGGGGGGTCACCCCTCCACTTT.

The chain joins TRBV2 to TRBJ1-2; no firm D call. The CDR3 loop spans 14 amino acids. Germline-derived CDR1 and CDR2 are SNHLY and FYNNEI. The germline V and J ends were trimmed by 3 bases and 4 bases, with 12 bases remaining between them. CDR3 nucleotide sequence: TGTGCCAGCAGTGATTTAGCCAGGTTCTATGGCTACACCTTC. Protein: CASSDLARFYGYTF.

This chain connects TRBV13 to TRBJ1-2; D perhaps matches TRBD1 (6 bases). The CDR3 has 14 residues. From germline, CDR1 is PRHDT and CDR2 FYEKMQ (reference sequence). V lost 5 bases and J 1 base, leaving 11 bases between the germline ends. The CDR3 DNA is TGTGCCAGCAGCAAAATAGGGGGTAACTATGGCTACACCTTC. Its translation: CASSKIGGNYGYTF.

The rearrangement uses TRBV6-5 and TRBJ1-2, with TRBD1 identical over 7 bases. V lost 0 bases and J lost 5; bases outside the gene matches: 6. Germline V lookup: CDR1 MNHEY, CDR2 SVGAGI. This CDR3 comprises 15 residues. For the CDR3, the DNA is TGTGCCAGCAGTTACTCAGGGGGCGCCCGTTATGGCTACACCTTC. Protein product: CASSYSGGARYGYTF.

This rearrangement joins TRBV18 to TRBJ2-1; 7 positions match TRBD2. Looked up from germline, CDR1 is KGHSH and CDR2 is LQKENI. CDR3 length: 16 residues. Trimming at V came to 3 bases and at J to 0 bases, leaving 5 bases not matched to a gene. Written as DNA, the CDR3 is TGTGCCAGCTCACCCTCCGGGGGGAGCTCCTACAATGAGCAGTTCTTC. Translating it yields CASSPSGGSSYNEQFF. The full variable domain, in which reference TRBV18 and TRBJ2-1 provide the parts outside the CDR3, is NAGVMQNPRHLVRRRGQEARLRCSPMKGHSHVYWYRQLPEEGLKFMVYLQKENIIDESGMPKERFSAEFPKEGPSILRIQQVVRGDSAAYFCASSPSGGSSYNEQFFGPGTRLTVL.

The chain couples TRBV29-1 to TRBJ2-5; D ambiguous. The DNA end is more similar to TRBJ2-7, so the J call may be wrong. Germline CDR1 and CDR2: SQVTM and ANQGSEA. The CDR3 runs 10 residues. The CDR3 DNA sequence: TGCAGCGTGTTCGACTACGAGCAGTACTTC. Translated: CSVFDYEQYF.

The table lists this clone with a few counts. V usage is TRBV1 and J usage is TRBJ1-3; the table's D call, TRBD1, has no DNA check behind it. TRBV1 is marked as a pseudogene. The CDR3 consists of 16 residues. For the CDR3, the DNA is TGCACCAGCATAAAGGGGCCGCCAGCCTCTGGAAACACCATATATTTT. Translating it yields CTSIKGPPASGNTIYF.

This clone was observed a few times. This chain links TRBV28 with TRBJ1-2; D is undetermined. Trimming took off 5 bases at V and 4 bases at J, with 5 bases between the two ends. Germline loops: CDR1 MDHEN, CDR2 SYDVKM. This CDR3 has 11 amino acids. CDR3 in DNA: TGTGCCAGCAGTCCCGCCTATGGCTACACCTTC. This translates into CASSPAYGYTF.

This rearrangement joins TRBV11-3 to TRBJ2-3, with 10 positions matching TRBD1. Germline V gene sequence: CDR1 SGHNT, CDR2 YENEEA. The CDR3 runs 15 residues. V shed 5 bases and J 1 base; nucleotides not matched to a gene: 3. CDR3 nucleotides: TGTGCCAGCAGCCTAGGACAGGGGGGCACAGATACGCAGTATTTT. Encoded protein: CASSLGQGGTDTQYF.

This clone was detected a few times. The chain employs TRBV6-5 and TRBJ2-3; TRBD1 is a possible D gene (5 bases). This CDR3 contains 14 residues. CDR1 is MNHEY, CDR2 SVGAGI, per germline. V dropped 2 bases and J dropped 5 bases, with 11 bases sitting between them. The CDR3: CASSYVGHRDTQYF. The CDR3 DNA reads TGTGCCAGCAGTTACGTCGGACACCGAGATACGCAGTATTTT.

This chain uses TRBV29-1 with TRBJ2-3, with D tentatively TRBD1 (5 bases). The CDR3 covers 13 residues. Germline lookup yields CDR1 SQVTM and CDR2 ANQGSEA. V gave up 6 bases and J gave up 2 bases, with 12 bases separating them. The CDR3 coding sequence is TGCAGCGTCGTACAGGTTAACACAGATACGCAGTATTTT. Translated, it gives CSVVQVNTDTQYF.

V usage is TRBV7-9 and J usage is TRBJ2-1; TRBD2 agrees at 10 bases. Trimming at V came to 1 base and at J to 6 bases, leaving 3 bases not matched to a gene. The CDR3 length is 15 residues. Germline V gene sequence: CDR1 SEHNR, CDR2 FQNEAQ (reference sequence). CDR3 sequence: CASSLVLAGANEQFF. The DNA for the CDR3 is TGTGCCAGCAGCTTAGTCCTAGCGGGGGCCAATGAGCAGTTCTTC.

The V call is TRBV10-3, the J call TRBJ1-2, with 8 positions matching TRBD1. CDR3 length equals 16 residues. The germline CDR1 and CDR2 sequences are ENHRY and SYGVKD. The V segment lost 5 bases and the J segment 3 bases; nucleotides outside the gene matches: 11. The chain's CDR3 is CAISQTGQGEYYGYTF. CDR3 DNA sequence: TGTGCCATCAGTCAAACCGGACAGGGTGAATACTATGGCTACACCTTC.

This clone has a handful of counts. The chain recombines TRBV25-1 with TRBJ2-7; TRBD1 or TRBD2 may be the D gene (7 bases each). Looked up from germline, CDR1 is MGHDK and CDR2 is SYGVNS. Deletions cut 2 bases from V and 1 base from J, with 12 bases between. The CDR3 runs to 15 residues. CDR3 coding DNA: TGTGCCAGCAGTGAAAACAGGGGAGGGTCCTACGAGCAGTACTTC. It is translated as CASSENRGGSYEQYF.

The chain uses TRBV7-9 and TRBJ1-4; perhaps TRBD1 as D (5 bases). CDR3 length: 15 amino acids. Per germline, CDR1 SEHNR and CDR2 FQNEAQ (reference sequence). V was pared by 6 bases and J by 11 bases, with 22 bases between. CDR3 amino acids: CASSPYPWGESKLFF. CDR3 in DNA: TGTGCCAGCAGTCCATACCCGTGGGGGGAATCGAAACTGTTTTTT. Drawing the rest from reference TRBV7-9 and TRBJ1-4, the complete variable domain is DTGVSQNPRHKITKRGQNVTFRCDPISEHNRLYWYRQTLGQGPEFLTYFQNEAQLEKSRLLSDRFSAERPKGSFSTLEIQRTEQGDSAMYLCASSPYPWGESKLFFGSGTQLSVL.

DNA of the CDR3: TGCGCCAGCAGGGCTACAGGGGGTGAGACAGATACGCAGTATTTT. Its protein product is CASRATGGETDTQYF. This chain uses TRBV5-1 with TRBJ2-3; 8 bases fit TRBD1. From germline, CDR1 is SGHRS and CDR2 YFSETQ. The V and J ends lost 5 bases and 3 bases, in that order; junction bases with no gene match: 8. This CDR3 contains 15 residues.

The rearrangement links TRBV9 to TRBJ2-1, with TRBD2 matching 11 bases. Germline V CDR1 and CDR2: SGDLS, YYNGEE. This CDR3 is 15 amino acids long. V lost 0 bases, J lost 4 bases, and 0 bases stayed unmatched. CDR3 sequence: CASSVASGGYNEQFF. In DNA form, the CDR3 reads TGTGCCAGCAGCGTAGCTAGCGGGGGGTACAATGAGCAGTTCTTC. The entire variable domain, with the rest obtained from reference TRBV9 and TRBJ2-1, is as follows: DSGVTQTPKHLITATGQRVTLRCSPRSGDLSVYWYQQSLDQGLQFLIQYYNGEERAKGNILERFSAQQFPDLHSELNLSSLELGDSALYFCASSVASGGYNEQFFGPGTRLTVL.

Only one count was recorded for this clone. The chain links TRBV6-6 to TRBJ1-3; 7 bases align to TRBD1. The CDR3 consists of 14 residues. Trimming cost V 6 bases and J 4 bases; bases outside gene matches: 6. Germline CDR1 MNHNY, CDR2 SVGAGI (reference sequence). This CDR3 is CASRHGTAGNTIYF. CDR3 DNA: TGTGCCAGCAGGCACGGGACAGCCGGAAACACCATATATTTT.